The rows below give T cell receptor beta chains drawn from one sample of a study of T cell responses to AZD1222 COVID-19 vaccine. The repertoire was sequenced with immunoSEQ multiplex PCR; TCRdb's copy has only in-frame clones and lacks some. The repertoire has around 95,000 clones, approximately 89% of them found once; the top ten carry around 3.8%. Sequencing used peripheral blood, obtained on day 0 of MenACWY control vaccination. Receptors were obtained from an adult in good health. The CDR3 runs from the conserved cysteine through the conserved F or W. A D gene is named only where the DNA matches it firmly. Clone size is shown for a subset of rows, as once, few, many or a class of expanded clone.

>TRBJ2-1|-|TRBD2|TRBV28
TGTGCCAGCAGGCCGGCGGGAGGGCCGGGTAATGAGCAGTTCTTC
CASRPAGGPGNEQFF
>TRBJ1-4|-|-|TRBV2
TGTGCCAGCAGTGAATCTGGCCAGAGTAATGAAAAACTGTTTTTT
CASSESGQSNEKLFF
>TRBJ1-1|few|-|TRBV5-1
TGCGCCAGCAGCTTGATACCCGGGACAAACACTGAAGCTTTCTTT
CASSLIPGTNTEAFF
>TRBJ1-5|-|TRBD1|TRBV27
TGTGCCAGCGGGCCCACAGGGGGGATTCTTCAGCCCCAGCATTTT
CASGPTGGILQPQHF
>TRBJ2-5|-|-|TRBV18
TGTGCCAGCTCACCGGGGGCAGGGGACGAGACCCAGTACTTC
CASSPGAGDETQYF
>TRBJ2-7|once|-|TRBV5-4
TGTGCCAGCAGGAGCGGGGGACAGGTCGTGAACGAGCAGTACTTC
CASRSGGQVVNEQYF
>TRBJ2-6|-|-|TRBV2
TGTGCCGGATCTTGGGGAGGGGGGGTCCCTTATGGGGCCAACGTCCTGACTTTC
CAGSWGGGVPYGANVLTF
>TRBJ2-7|-|TRBD1|TRBV10-3
TGTGCCATCAGTGGGGGACAGGACTACGAGCAGTACTTC
CAISGGQDYEQYF
>TRBJ1-5|-|TRBD1|TRBV7-8
TGTGCCAGCAGCTTAAATCTTGGACAGGCCGCTCAGCCCCAGCATTTT
CASSLNLGQAAQPQHF
>TRBJ1-1|-|-|TRBV7-2
TGTGCCAGCAGCCCCGTAGGAGTAAACACTGAAGCTTTCTTT
CASSPVGVNTEAFF
>TRBJ1-6|-|TRBD1|TRBV2
TGTGCCAGCAGTGATTGGACAGGGCGAAATTCACCCCTCCACTTT
CASSDWTGRNSPLHF
>TRBJ1-1|-|TRBD1|TRBV7-2
TGTGCCAGCAGCCCCGTTAACCTCAGGGGGACAGCTTTCTTT
CASSPVNLRGTAFF
>TRBJ2-1|-|-|TRBV3-1/TRBV3-2
TGTGCCAGCAGCCAACAACCCCGATACAATGAGCAGTTCTTC
CASSQQPRYNEQFF
>TRBJ2-2|-|TRBD1|TRBV19
TGTGCCACCCAAGGGACAGCTAACACCGGGGAGCTGTTTTTT
CATQGTANTGELFF
>TRBJ1-2|-|-|TRBV28
TGTGCCAGCAGTCCCCCCGGGAAGGTTTCCTACACCTTC
CASSPPGKVSYTF
>TRBJ1-1|-|-|TRBV6-5
TGTGCCAGCAGCGACCTCTCTAGGTTCGCTGAAGCTTTCTTT
CASSDLSRFAEAFF
>TRBJ2-2|-|TRBD2|TRBV28
TGTGCCAGCAGTCTCGGGACTAGCGGGATTACCGGGGAGCTGTTTTTT
CASSLGTSGITGELFF
>TRBJ1-4|-|-|TRBV30
TGTGCCTGGAGCCCCTTAGGGAGGGGTAATGAAAAACTGTTTTTT
CAWSPLGRGNEKLFF
>TRBJ2-7|-|TRBD1|TRBV12-3/TRBV12-4
TGTGCCAGCAAACAGGGGGCCCAATACGAGCAGTACTTC
CASKQGAQYEQYF
>TRBJ2-7|-|TRBD2|TRBV7-9
TGTGCCAGCAGCCTAGCGGGGCTTACCTACGAGCAGTACTTC
CASSLAGLTYEQYF
>TRBJ2-1|-|-|TRBV24-1
TGTGCCACCAGTGATTTGCCAGGACTTTCTGGGTCCTACAATGAGCAGTTCTTC
CATSDLPGLSGSYNEQFF
>TRBJ2-2|-|-|TRBV7-9
TGTGCCAGCAGCTTAGGGAACACCGGGGAGCTGTTTTTT
CASSLGNTGELFF
>TRBJ2-1|-|-|TRBV27
TGTGCCAGCAGTTTTTTGGGAGGACAGAGATCGTTCTTC
CASSFLGGQRSFF
>TRBJ1-1|-|-|TRBV7-9
TGTGCCAGCAGCTTACTACAGGACACTGAAGCTTTCTTT
CASSLLQDTEAFF
>TRBJ2-1|-|TRBD2|TRBV2
TGTGCCAGCAGCTCCTTAGCGGGGGGCTACAATGAGCAGTTCTTC
CASSSLAGGYNEQFF
>TRBJ2-7|few|-|TRBV7-2
TGTGCCAGCAGCTTAGACTACGAGCAGTACTTC
CASSLDYEQYF
>TRBJ1-3|-|TRBD1|TRBV7-8
TGTGCCAGCAGCTCAGAACAGGGGGGGGTAAACACCATATATTTT
CASSSEQGGVNTIYF
>TRBJ2-1|-|TRBD2|TRBV5-4
TGTGCCAGCAGCCCGCTGCGAAGCGGGGGGGCCTCCTACAATGAGCAGTTCTTC
CASSPLRSGGASYNEQFF
>TRBJ2-6|once|-|TRBV21-1
TGTGCCAGCAGCAAATCCGGGGCTATCAGTGGGGCCAACGTCCTGACTTTC
CASSKSGAISGANVLTF
>TRBJ1-2|-|-|TRBV7-2
TGTGCCAGCAGCTTAGTGAGGGATCGTGGCTACACCTTC
CASSLVRDRGYTF
>TRBJ1-2|few|TRBD1|TRBV7-8
TGTGCCAGCAGCTTGGGACCACAGGGGAGAGGCTATGGCTACACCTTC
CASSLGPQGRGYGYTF
>TRBJ1-5|-|-|TRBV9
TGTGCCAGCAGCCCCACCAGCACAGTCGATCAGCCCCAGCATTTT
CASSPTSTVDQPQHF
>TRBJ2-5|-|-|TRBV28
TGTGCCAGCAGGGGTGGGGAGCATCAAGAGACCCAGTACTTC
CASRGGEHQETQYF
>TRBJ1-6|-|TRBD1|TRBV6-5
TGTGCCGCCCGGGACAGGGCTTATAATTCACCCCTCCACTTT
CAARDRAYNSPLHF
>TRBJ1-1|-|TRBD1|TRBV11-2
TGTGCCAGCAGCCTGACAGGGGGGAACACTGAAGCTTTCTTT
CASSLTGGNTEAFF
>TRBJ1-4|-|-|TRBV3-1/TRBV3-2
TGTGCCAGCAGCCTGGACGGGTTAAATGAAAAACTGTTTTTT
CASSLDGLNEKLFF
>TRBJ1-5|-|TRBD1|TRBV18
TGTGCCAGCTCACTTGATGACAGGGGAAATCAGCCCCAGCATTTT
CASSLDDRGNQPQHF
>TRBJ1-2|-|-|TRBV11-2
TGTGCCAGCAGCTTAGACGGGGGCTTTACCTATGGCTACACCTTC
CASSLDGGFTYGYTF
>TRBJ2-3|-|-|TRBV5-1
TGCGCCAGCAGCATACTCGGGAAGTCCACAGATACGCAGTATTTT
CASSILGKSTDTQYF
>TRBJ2-5|once|-|TRBV5-8
TGTGCCAGCAGCCTCGGGAACATCGGGGAAGAGACCCAGTACTTC
CASSLGNIGEETQYF